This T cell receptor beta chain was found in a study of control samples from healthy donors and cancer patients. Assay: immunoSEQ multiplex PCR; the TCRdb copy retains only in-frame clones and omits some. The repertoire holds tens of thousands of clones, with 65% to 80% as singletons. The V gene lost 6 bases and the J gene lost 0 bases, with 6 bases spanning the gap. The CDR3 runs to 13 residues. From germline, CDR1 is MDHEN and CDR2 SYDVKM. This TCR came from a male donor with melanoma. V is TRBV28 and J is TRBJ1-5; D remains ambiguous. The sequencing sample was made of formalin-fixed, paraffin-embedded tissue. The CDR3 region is CASRIDSNQPQHF. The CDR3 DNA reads TGTGCCAGCAGGATCGATAGCAATCAGCCCCAGCATTTT.